The 5 T cell receptor beta chains in this list originate from one sample, sequenced in a study of T-cell memory formation after mild COVID-19. TCRdb re-derived calls from the 5' RACE reads in MiXCR, one entry per CDR3 protein. The sample shows a few hundred thousand distinct CDR3 sequences, 14% of them seen only once. The specimen sequenced was PBMCs or a T cell subset sorted from them (not recorded which). These receptors all come from a young man who had mild COVID-19 (a few samples of this study predate the infection). Cell type and time point are not known.

This clonotype was seen only a few times. This chain uses TRBV7-9 with TRBJ1-2, with D possibly matching TRBD1 (6 bases). Germline-derived CDR1 and CDR2 are SEHNR and FQNEAQ (reference sequence). Between the trimmed V and J ends, which lost 6 bases and 4 bases, there was a span of 12 bases. The CDR3 loop spans 13 amino acids. The CDR3 sequence: CASSLGGSYGYTF. The CDR3 DNA reads as TGTGCCAGCAGTCTAGGGGGGTCCTATGGCTACACCTTC.

The chain combines TRBV28 with TRBJ2-3; 8 nucleotides agree with TRBD1. The length of the CDR3 is 15 residues. The J segment lost 4 bases and the V segment lost 6 bases, leaving 9 bases of the junction unmatched. Per the germline V gene, CDR1 is MDHEN and CDR2 is SYDVKM. This chain's CDR3 is CASRDGTGSPDTQYF. The CDR3 bases are TGTGCCAGCAGAGACGGGACAGGAAGTCCAGATACGCAGTATTTT.

This clonotype was counted a few times. The chain employs TRBV12-3 or TRBV12-4 and TRBJ1-1; possibly TRBD1 for D (5 bases). The length of the CDR3 is 12 residues. V was shortened by 5 bases and J by 10 bases, with 14 bases between the two germline ends. The CDR3, as DNA: TGTGCCAGCAGTCCGGGACCCGGGGGAGCTTTCTTT. Translated: CASSPGPGGAFF.

The rearrangement uses TRBV7-3 and TRBJ2-1, with TRBD1 matching over 7 bases. The germline gives CDR1 SGHTA, CDR2 FQGTGA. V was clipped by 2 bases and J by 4 bases; unmatched bases: 8. CDR3 length: 16 residues. The CDR3 DNA reads as TGTGCCAGCAGCTTAGTCCAGGGGGATGCTTACAATGAGCAGTTCTTC. Translation gives CASSLVQGDAYNEQFF.

This clonotype has just a few counts. The chain couples TRBV2 to TRBJ2-3; D is unresolved. The CDR3 length is 14 residues. V lost 6 bases and J 2 bases, leaving 12 bases between the germline ends. Germline V gene lookup returns CDR1 SNHLY and CDR2 FYNNEI. As DNA, the CDR3 is TGTGCCAGCAGCGTGGGGATACTCACAGATACGCAGTATTTT. Protein: CASSVGILTDTQYF. Complete variable domain (other parts from reference TRBV2 and TRBJ2-3): EPEVTQTPSHQVTQMGQEVILRCVPISNHLYFYWYRQILGQKVEFLVSFYNNEISEKSEIFDDQFSVERPDGSNFTLKIRSTKLEDSAMYFCASSVGILTDTQYFGPGTRLTVL.